Listed below are T cell receptor beta chains from one sample, sequenced in a study of CD8 T cells in Susac syndrome. One entry per CDR3 protein results from TCRdb running MiXCR on the immunoSEQ multiplex PCR reads. Of about 190,000 distinct CDR3 sequences detected, more than 85% appear once; the ten largest clones hold around 0.16%. Specimen: CD8+ T cells from PBMCs. These receptors were taken from a human donor with Susac syndrome. Each CDR3 is given with its conserved first and last residue. Each record gives: clone size, CDR3 length, D gene, V gene, J gene, CDR3 protein, CDR3 DNA. A D gene is named only where the DNA matches it firmly. Size values are once, few and many counts, or a class for expanded clones, and some rows have none.

.,17,.,TRBV12-3/TRBV12-4,TRBJ1-5,CASSRYDAGQPNQPQHF,TGTGCCAGCAGTCGTTACGATGCCGGACAGCCAAATCAGCCCCAGCATTTT
.,14,TRBD2,TRBV28,TRBJ2-1,CAIERDSSYNEQFF,TGTGCCATCGAGCGGGACTCCTCCTACAATGAGCAGTTCTTC
.,15,.,TRBV15,TRBJ2-7,CATSRDGVSSYEQYF,TGTGCCACCAGCAGAGATGGGGTGTCTAGCTACGAGCAGTACTTC
.,14,.,TRBV20-1,TRBJ2-7,CSAHPRGRSYEQYF,TGCAGTGCCCACCCCAGGGGAAGATCCTACGAGCAGTACTTC
.,12,.,TRBV5-1,TRBJ1-2,CASSLAGHGYTF,TGCGCCAGCAGCTTGGCAGGGCATGGCTACACCTTC
.,15,TRBD1,TRBV7-3,TRBJ2-5,CASSPGTGGQETQYF,TGTGCCAGCAGCCCCGGGACAGGGGGGCAAGAGACCCAGTACTTC
.,14,.,TRBV27,TRBJ2-7,CASGSMLGSYEQYF,TGTGCCAGCGGATCGATGCTAGGCTCCTACGAGCAGTACTTC
.,18,TRBD1,TRBV7-9,TRBJ2-7,CASSLGTGGVLLLHEQYF,TGTGCCAGCAGCTTAGGGACAGGGGGTGTTTTGCTTCTACACGAGCAGTACTTC
.,12,.,TRBV7-9,TRBJ1-1,CASRETETEAFF,TGTGCCAGCAGAGAAACCGAGACTGAAGCTTTCTTT
.,12,.,TRBV3-1,TRBJ1-3,CATQERGNTIYF,TGTGCCACCCAAGAGAGGGGAAACACCATATATTTT
.,12,.,TRBV10-3,TRBJ2-7,CAISEATAEQYF,TGTGCCATCAGTGAGGCTACGGCCGAGCAGTACTTC
.,15,TRBD1,TRBV20-1,TRBJ2-7,CSAIPTGQGSYEQYF,TGCAGTGCGATCCCGACGGGACAGGGTTCCTACGAGCAGTACTTC
.,15,TRBD2,TRBV30,TRBJ2-1,CAWSELAGGPNEQFF,TGTGCCTGGAGTGAGTTAGCGGGGGGGCCTAATGAGCAGTTCTTC
.,15,TRBD1,TRBV7-3,TRBJ2-1,CASSHADRGHNEQFF,TGTGCCAGCAGCCACGCGGACAGGGGGCATAATGAGCAGTTCTTC
.,15,.,TRBV9,TRBJ2-3,CASSVGQDSTDTQYF,TGTGCCAGCAGCGTAGGCCAGGATAGCACAGATACGCAGTATTTT
.,13,.,TRBV3-1,TRBJ2-7,CASSQDPADEQYF,TGTGCCAGCAGCCAAGATCCAGCGGACGAGCAGTACTTC
.,13,.,TRBV9,TRBJ1-3,CASSVAPGNTIYF,TGTGCCAGCAGCGTAGCTCCCGGAAACACCATATATTTT
.,18,TRBD2,TRBV24-1,TRBJ2-1,CATSDPREGRSSYNEQFF,TGTGCCACCAGTGATCCGCGGGAGGGCCGGAGCTCCTACAATGAGCAGTTCTTC
.,11,.,TRBV20-1,TRBJ1-2,CSVRDSSGYTF,TGCAGTGTCCGGGACTCGTCTGGCTACACCTTC
.,16,TRBD2,TRBV20-1,TRBJ2-1,CSARDETSGHYNEQFF,TGCAGTGCTAGAGATGAGACTAGCGGCCACTACAATGAGCAGTTCTTC
.,12,.,TRBV30,TRBJ2-1,CAWSIQDNEQFF,TGTGCCTGGAGTATACAGGACAATGAGCAGTTCTTC
.,12,.,TRBV20-1,TRBJ2-5,CSASVGGETQYF,TGCAGTGCTAGTGTCGGGGGAGAGACCCAGTACTTC
.,14,.,TRBV7-8,TRBJ1-6,CASSPRGTVVPLHF,TGTGCCAGCAGTCCACGCGGGACGGTGGTTCCCCTCCACTTT
.,14,.,TRBV4-1,TRBJ1-2,CASSQDQGRYGYTF,TGCGCCAGCAGCCAAGATCAAGGTCGTTATGGCTACACCTTC
.,20,.,TRBV15,TRBJ2-1,CATSRSSLSSEVSSYNEQFF,TGTGCCACCAGCAGATCCAGTCTCTCTAGCGAGGTTAGCTCCTACAATGAGCAGTTCTTC
.,16,TRBD1,TRBV6-2/TRBV6-3,TRBJ2-5,CASTHAGQAYQETQYF,TGTGCCAGCACTCACGCGGGACAGGCGTACCAAGAGACCCAGTACTTC
few,13,.,TRBV7-8,TRBJ1-1,CASSFGATDEAFF,TGTGCCAGCAGCTTCGGGGCAACCGATGAAGCTTTCTTT
.,15,TRBD2,TRBV2,TRBJ2-1,CASSVREGQLYEQFF,TGTGCCAGCAGTGTAAGGGAGGGGCAATTGTATGAGCAGTTCTTC
.,17,.,TRBV20-1,TRBJ1-5,CSALISPGLYSNQPQHF,TGCAGTGCCCTAATTTCCCCCGGGCTATATAGCAATCAGCCCCAGCATTTT
.,16,.,TRBV6-5,TRBJ1-5,CASSYSPFDGNQPQHF,TGTGCCAGCAGTTACTCCCCTTTCGACGGCAATCAGCCCCAGCATTTT
.,15,TRBD2,TRBV20-1,TRBJ2-5,CSARDRIGGGTTQYF,TGCAGTGCTAGAGATCGAATCGGCGGGGGGACGACCCAGTACTTC
.,16,.,TRBV9,TRBJ2-2,CASSVRDGKNTGELFF,TGTGCCAGCAGCGTACGAGACGGGAAGAACACCGGGGAGCTGTTTTTT
.,12,.,TRBV7-9,TRBJ1-5,CASSNRSQPQHF,TGTGCCAGCAGCAACCGGTCTCAGCCCCAGCATTTT
.,16,.,TRBV4-1,TRBJ2-7,CASSTHPHDSSYEQYF,TGCGCCAGCAGCACTCACCCCCACGATAGCTCCTACGAGCAGTACTTC
.,15,TRBD1,TRBV29-1,TRBJ1-1,CSVVGQGYMNTEAFF,TGCAGCGTTGTGGGACAGGGGTATATGAACACTGAAGCTTTCTTT
.,14,TRBD1,TRBV29-1,TRBJ2-7,CSADPGTGVDEQYF,TGCAGCGCTGACCCCGGGACAGGGGTTGACGAGCAGTACTTC
.,15,TRBD1,TRBV6-5,TRBJ2-2,CASRVGQGKTGELFF,TGTGCCAGCAGGGTGGGACAGGGAAAAACCGGGGAGCTGTTTTTT
.,13,.,TRBV20-1,TRBJ2-7,CSAREPTDYEQYF,TGCAGTGCTAGAGAGCCGACAGATTACGAGCAGTACTTC
.,14,.,TRBV30,TRBJ1-3,CAWDAGSSGNTIYF,TGTGCCTGGGATGCGGGGTCCTCTGGAAACACCATATATTTT
.,13,.,TRBV19,TRBJ1-5,CASSPGGFQPQHF,TGTGCCAGTAGCCCCGGGGGATTCCAGCCCCAGCATTTT
once,16,.,TRBV28,TRBJ2-7,CASSLYIRSGFYEQYF,TGTGCCAGCAGTTTATACATTCGTTCGGGTTTCTACGAGCAGTACTTC
.,11,.,TRBV19,TRBJ1-1,CASKDNTEAFF,TGTGCCAGTAAAGACAACACTGAAGCTTTCTTT
.,14,.,TRBV30,TRBJ1-3,CAWSVRGSGNTIYF,TGTGCCTGGAGTGTCAGGGGCTCTGGAAACACCATATATTTT
.,15,TRBD1,TRBV20-1,TRBJ1-3,CSASTLRGPGNTIYF,TGCAGTGCTTCGACGCTAAGGGGGCCTGGAAACACCATATATTTT
.,15,TRBD1,TRBV5-1,TRBJ1-2,CASSLYTGDVRGYTF,TGCGCCAGCAGCTTGTATACAGGGGATGTTCGGGGCTACACCTTC
few,13,.,TRBV30,TRBJ1-4,CAWSGQGGEKLFF,TGTGCCTGGAGTGGTCAGGGAGGTGAAAAACTGTTTTTT
.,14,TRBD2,TRBV20-1,TRBJ2-7,CSPRTREDSYEQYF,TGCAGTCCTCGGACTAGAGAGGACTCCTACGAGCAGTACTTC